The T cell receptor beta chain described here comes from a study of T cells after yellow fever vaccination. Study in general: Fractions low in cell number were prepared with SMART-Seq v4 Ultra Low Input.

General observations from the study: Only a minor proportion of clonotypes was detected across both CD4 and CD8 compartments.

This clonotype was seen more than once but under ten times. Its antigen is still unknown. The CDR3 spans 16 residues. Germline lookup yields CDR1 SGHTA and CDR2 FQGNSA. Trimming left V 3 bases short and J 2 bases short, with 14 bases between. TCRdb reprocessed the 5' RACE reads via MiXCR and lists one record per CDR3 protein. Of 400,000 or so distinct CDR3 sequences in the sample, 11% were seen once. This chain joins TRBV7-2 and TRBJ2-1; weak D call: TRBD1 (6 bases). Specimen: PBMCs, collected on the day of the first yellow fever vaccination. This sequence originates from a man aged 18 to 30 who received the YFV17D yellow fever vaccine. CDR3 in amino acids: CASSFFSTGTYNEQFF. CDR3 in DNA: TGTGCCAGCAGCTTCTTTTCGACAGGTACCTACAATGAGCAGTTCTTC.